A single sample is the source of the 9 T cell receptor beta chains below, sequenced in a study of identical twins. TCRdb recomputed calls from the 5' RACE reads with MiXCR, one row per CDR3 protein. Altogether about 190,000 distinct CDR3 sequences are present, 15% being singletons, with the ten largest covering over 35%. This same sample was also part of a study on T cells expressing NK-cell markers.

The specimen was CD8+ T cells sorted from blood. The receptors originated from a woman younger than 35 in good health.

The genes are TRBV29-1 and TRBJ2-2; D remains ambiguous. Trimming left V 4 bases short and J 4 bases short, with 7 bases between. This CDR3 is built from 12 residues. Germline V lookup: CDR1 SQVTM, CDR2 ANQGSEA. The CDR3: CSVVKPTGELFF. The CDR3 nucleotides are TGCAGCGTTGTAAAGCCCACCGGGGAGCTGTTTTTT.

This clonotype was observed a handful of times. This chain joins TRBV10-3 and TRBJ2-7; tentatively, D is TRBD2 (7 bases). CDR1 and CDR2 (germline): ENHRY, SYGVKD. V lost 10 bases to trimming and J lost 5 bases, with 27 bases between them. This CDR3 is 16 amino acids long. The chain's CDR3 is CATITGGPFHNHEQYF. The CDR3 coding sequence is TGTGCCACCATCACGGGGGGCCCTTTCCACAACCACGAGCAGTACTTC.

The V gene is TRBV20-1, the J gene TRBJ2-1; TRBD2 matches at 8 bases. The CDR3 totals 16 residues. Germline V gene lookup returns CDR1 DFQATT and CDR2 SNEGSKA (reference sequence). V trimming: 1 base; J trimming: 4 bases; junction bases outside the gene matches: 9. CDR3 sequence (DNA): TGCAGTGCTAGAGTTCCGGGAGGGCCTGGGTACAATGAGCAGTTCTTC. Translation gives CSARVPGGPGYNEQFF.

The genes are TRBV7-9 and TRBJ1-1; 10 nucleotides match TRBD1. Germline loops: CDR1 SEHNR, CDR2 FQNEAQ (reference sequence). This CDR3 contains 15 residues. The ends lost 5 bases at V and 4 bases at J; junction bases unmatched: 7. The CDR3 sequence is CASSLDRGAFTEAFF. CDR3 coding DNA: TGTGCCAGCAGCCTGGACAGGGGGGCGTTCACTGAAGCTTTCTTT. Full variable domain (outside the CDR3, taken from reference TRBV7-9 and TRBJ1-1): DTGVSQNPRHKITKRGQNVTFRCDPISEHNRLYWYRQTLGQGPEFLTYFQNEAQLEKSRLLSDRFSAERPKGSFSTLEIQRTEQGDSAMYLCASSLDRGAFTEAFFGQGTRLTVV.

V is TRBV12-3 or TRBV12-4 and J is TRBJ1-6; D might be TRBD1 (6 bases). Trimming took off 6 bases at V and 5 bases at J, with 17 bases between the two ends. The CDR3 extends over 16 amino acids. For the CDR3, the DNA is TGTGCCAGCAGCCCGGACAGCCCCGGGGATAATTCACCCCTCCACTTT. Protein sequence: CASSPDSPGDNSPLHF.

This clonotype was counted at least ten times. The V and J genes are TRBV29-1 and TRBJ1-1; 7 nucleotides match TRBD1. The junction had 12 bases not matched to a gene; V was cut back by 7 bases and J by 7 bases. Germline CDR1 reads SQVTM; CDR2 reads ANQGSEA. The CDR3 has 13 residues. This CDR3 reads CSDQGGDEGEAFF. CDR3 nucleotide sequence: TGCAGCGACCAGGGGGGTGATGAGGGTGAAGCTTTCTTT.

The chain uses TRBV29-1 and TRBJ2-1; D is unclear. With 2 bases removed from V and 5 bases from J, the gap between germline ends came to 16 bases. CDR3 length: 15 residues. CDR1 is SQVTM, CDR2 ANQGSEA, per germline. CDR3 loop: CSVERPSPANNEQFF. As DNA, the CDR3 is TGCAGCGTTGAAAGGCCCTCGCCAGCAAACAATGAGCAGTTCTTC.

The chain's CDR3 is CASSIAWENSYEQYF. CDR3 DNA: TGTGCCAGTAGTATCGCATGGGAGAACTCCTACGAGCAGTACTTC. The chain combines TRBV19 with TRBJ2-7, with a weak D call TRBD2 (5 bases). There are 15 residues in the CDR3. CDR1 and CDR2 from the germline V gene are LNHDA and SQIVND (reference sequence). The V end lost 3 bases, the J end lost 0 bases, and 12 bases lay between the germline ends.

This clonotype was detected a few times. The chain combines TRBV7-9 with TRBJ1-2; D unresolved. CDR1 and CDR2 (germline): SEHNR, FQNEAQ (reference sequence). The V gene lost 4 bases and the J gene lost 2 bases, with 14 bases spanning the gap. The CDR3 runs to 15 residues. CDR3 loop: CASSSSGPINYGYTF. Written as DNA, the CDR3 is TGTGCCAGCAGCTCCTCCGGACCAATAAACTATGGCTACACCTTC.